This is a list of T cell receptor beta chains from one sample in a study of cytomegalovirus exposure and HLA in healthy donors. Repertoires were generated with immunoSEQ multiplex PCR, while TCRdb's copy carries only in-frame clones and drops some. The table includes about 170,000 clones, approximately 77% detected once. The source material was PBMCs. The source is a male donor in good health and CMV-seronegative. The CDR3 runs from the conserved cysteine through the conserved F or W. A D gene is named only where the DNA matches it firmly. Clone size appears in some rows only: once, few, many, or a class for an expanded clone.

. . TRBJ1-2 TRBV6-6 CASSTQSGVGYGYTF TGTGCCAGCAGTACCCAGTCAGGCGTCGGCTATGGCTACACCTTC
. TRBD2 TRBJ2-5 TRBV6-1 CASSAGWGGPGETQYF TGTGCCAGCAGTGCGGGTTGGGGAGGGCCCGGAGAGACCCAGTACTTC
. TRBD1 TRBJ1-5 TRBV2 CASSGSRGRGNQPQHF TGTGCCAGCAGTGGATCCAGGGGGCGCGGCAATCAGCCCCAGCATTTT
. . TRBJ1-1 TRBV29-1 CSAVGTEAFF TGCAGCGCAGTCGGGACTGAAGCTTTCTTT
. TRBD1 TRBJ2-3 TRBV5-8 CASSLGQGPTDTQYF TGTGCCAGCAGCTTGGGACAGGGGCCCACAGATACGCAGTATTTT
. TRBD1 TRBJ2-7 TRBV28 CASSTPGQFTEQYF TGTGCCAGCAGTACCCCGGGACAGTTCACCGAGCAGTACTTC
. . TRBJ1-2 TRBV9 CASSPDGGVKVGYTF TGTGCCAGCAGCCCTGATGGGGGGGTTAAGGTTGGCTACACCTTC
once TRBD2 TRBJ2-2 TRBV4-3 CASSQDRGVTGELFF TGCGCCAGCAGCCAAGATCGGGGGGTCACCGGGGAGCTGTTTTTT
. . TRBJ2-1 TRBV7-3 CASSNGGGQVNEQFF TGTGCCAGCAGCAACGGCGGGGGACAGGTCAATGAGCAGTTCTTC
. . TRBJ2-1 TRBV11-2 CASSDGAGTAYNEQFF TGTGCCAGCAGCGACGGGGCCGGGACTGCCTACAATGAGCAGTTCTTC
. . TRBJ2-1 TRBV4-3 CASSQEVVQGNNEQFF TGCGCCAGCAGCCAAGAAGTCGTACAGGGTAACAATGAGCAGTTCTTC
. TRBD1 TRBJ1-3 TRBV28 CASSNGQGYSGNTIYF TGTGCCAGCAGCAACGGACAGGGGTATTCTGGAAACACCATATATTTT
. . TRBJ1-1 TRBV6-4 CASSDVVGKKAFF TGTGCCAGCAGTGACGTAGTTGGTAAGAAAGCTTTCTTT
. . TRBJ1-3 TRBV7-9 CSSSLTGFSGNTIYF TGTTCCAGCAGCTTAACAGGGTTCTCTGGAAACACCATATATTTT
once . TRBJ2-5 TRBV15 CATSPARGTQETQYF TGTGCCACCAGCCCCGCGAGGGGGACCCAAGAGACCCAGTACTTC
. . TRBJ2-5 TRBV9 CASSVGVNGETQYF TGTGCCAGCAGCGTAGGAGTGAACGGGGAGACCCAGTACTTC
. TRBD2 TRBJ2-7 TRBV7-9 CASSLGDSGSRSYEQYF TGTGCCAGCAGCTTAGGGGATAGCGGGAGCAGGTCCTACGAGCAGTACTTC
. TRBD2 TRBJ2-3 TRBV29-1 CSVELAGVLDTQYF TGCAGCGTAGAATTAGCGGGAGTCTTAGATACGCAGTATTTT
. . TRBJ2-7 TRBV5-1 CASSLGPNSQAYEQYF TGCGCCAGCAGCTTGGGTCCGAATTCCCAGGCGTACGAGCAGTACTTC
once . TRBJ2-7 TRBV7-9 CASSLPGYEQYF TGTGCCAGCAGCTTACCAGGCTACGAGCAGTACTTC
. TRBD2 TRBJ2-7 TRBV6-5 CASSQTSGGTYEQYF TGTGCCAGCAGCCAGACTAGCGGGGGAACCTACGAGCAGTACTTC
. TRBD1 TRBJ2-7 TRBV13 CASSLSGQVYEQYF TGTGCCAGCAGCCTATCGGGACAGGTCTACGAGCAGTACTTC
. . TRBJ2-1 TRBV27 CASSLAGAGGLEQFF TGTGCCAGCAGTTTGGCCGGGGCAGGGGGACTCGAGCAGTTCTTC
. . TRBJ1-1 TRBV14 CASRGRHNTEAFF TGTGCCAGCAGAGGCAGGCATAACACTGAAGCTTTCTTT
once . TRBJ2-3 TRBV6-1 CASSDISSDTQYF TGTGCCAGCAGTGATATTAGCTCGGATACGCAGTATTTT
. TRBD1 TRBJ2-7 TRBV11-2 CASSLVRDDRGFYEQYF TGTGCCAGCAGCTTAGTTCGGGATGACAGGGGATTCTACGAGCAGTACTTC
. . TRBJ2-7 TRBV6-5 CASGSGHNEQYF TGTGCCAGCGGATCGGGACATAACGAGCAGTACTTC
. TRBD1 TRBJ2-3 TRBV7-3 CASSLGDRGPADTQYF TGTGCCAGCAGCTTAGGGGACAGGGGGCCGGCAGATACGCAGTATTTT
. . TRBJ2-7 TRBV29-1 CSVETASSSYEQYF TGCAGCGTGGAGACAGCTTCGAGCTCCTACGAGCAGTACTTC
. TRBD2 TRBJ2-1 TRBV27 CASSSSGANNEQFF TGTGCCAGCAGTTCTAGCGGGGCCAACAATGAGCAGTTCTTC
. TRBD2 TRBJ2-7 TRBV10-3 CASHSGRGSYEQYF TGTGCCAGCCATAGCGGGCGGGGCTCCTACGAGCAGTACTTC
. . TRBJ1-4 TRBV5-1 CASSAGQSSGTNEKLFF TGCGCCAGCAGCGCCGGACAGTCTTCGGGGACTAATGAAAAACTGTTTTTT
. . TRBJ1-5 TRBV7-2 CASNSQAVSNQPQHF TGTGCCAGCAACTCCCAGGCCGTAAGCAATCAGCCCCAGCATTTT
few . TRBJ2-1 TRBV21-1 CASSKAATGESEQFF TGTGCCAGCAGCAAAGCCGCGACAGGGGAAAGTGAGCAGTTCTTC
. . TRBJ2-2 TRBV5-1 CASSSGTGELFF TGCGCCAGCAGCTCCGGTACCGGGGAGCTGTTTTTT
. . TRBJ2-3 TRBV5-1 CASSLYSPGTDTQYF TGCGCCAGCAGCTTGTATAGTCCCGGGACAGATACGCAGTATTTT
. . TRBJ1-5 TRBV10-3 CAIRVSGSQPQHF TGTGCCATCAGGGTCTCGGGAAGTCAGCCCCAGCATTTT
. . TRBJ2-7 TRBV28 CASLKRVVPYEQYF TGTGCCAGCCTAAAGCGGGTGGTTCCTTACGAGCAGTACTTC
. . TRBJ2-3 TRBV9 CASSEGVSTDTQYF TGTGCCAGCAGCGAGGGGGTGAGCACAGATACGCAGTATTTT
. TRBD2 TRBJ2-3 TRBV19 CASSIGLARDTQYF TGTGCCAGTAGTATCGGACTAGCGCGTGATACGCAGTATTTT
. TRBD2 TRBJ2-7 TRBV4-3 CASSPGLAGTYEQYF TGCGCCAGCAGCCCGGGACTAGCGGGGACCTACGAGCAGTACTTC
. TRBD1 TRBJ1-5 TRBV15 CATSRDYGRTGRISNQPQHF TGTGCCACCAGCAGAGATTATGGGCGGACAGGCCGAATAAGCAATCAGCCCCAGCATTTT
. TRBD1 TRBJ1-1 TRBV28 CASFRGEATEAFF TGTGCCAGTTTCAGGGGGGAAGCCACTGAAGCTTTCTTT
. . TRBJ1-2 TRBV2 CASSGGTNYGYTF TGTGCCAGCAGTGGAGGTACTAACTATGGCTACACCTTC
. TRBD2 TRBJ2-1 TRBV5-4 CASSLGTSYEQFF TGTGCCAGCAGCTTGGGGACTAGCTATGAGCAGTTCTTC
. . TRBJ2-7 TRBV7-2 CASNTGSPYEQYF TGTGCCAGCAACACGGGAAGCCCATACGAGCAGTACTTC
. . TRBJ2-3 TRBV5-1 CASSPFTKERTDTQYF TGCGCCAGCAGCCCCTTCACAAAGGAGCGCACAGATACGCAGTATTTT
. . TRBJ1-5 TRBV12-5 CASGPVEPQHF TGTGCTAGTGGTCCCGTAGAGCCCCAGCATTTT
. TRBD1 TRBJ2-7 TRBV4-1 CASSLTGTAVYEQYF TGCGCCAGCAGCCTTACCGGGACAGCCGTCTACGAGCAGTACTTC
. . TRBJ2-1 TRBV9 CASSVDGGLYNEQFF TGTGCCAGCAGCGTAGATGGGGGACTTTACAATGAGCAGTTCTTC
few TRBD2 TRBJ2-1 TRBV18 CASSPPGLAGLNEQFF TGTGCCAGCTCACCACCGGGACTAGCGGGACTGAATGAGCAGTTCTTC